The TCR beta chain under discussion was sequenced for a study of T cell responses to AZD1222 COVID-19 vaccine. Produced via immunoSEQ multiplex PCR; TCRdb's table is partial and in-frame only. The sample records about 110,000 clones, 85% to 95% being singletons. With V trimmed by 6 bases and J by 5 bases, 4 bases remained unmatched. Looked up from germline, CDR1 is WSHSY and CDR2 is SAAADI. The CDR3 sequence is 13 residues long. Whole-study findings and limits: White British people made up most donors, females outnumbered males, and clonal diversity was possibly underestimated. The span of vaccine-associated CD4 TCRs extended across spike, with dominance at 160-218 and 743-854. Two AZD1222 administrations were followed by greater Spike-specific TCR breadth and depth. Baseline serology detected seropositivity in only six AZD1222 recipients.

Notes on this clone: Its specificity is not known.

This clonotype was obtained from an adult in good health. The sequencing used peripheral blood, collected on day 0 of AZD1222 vaccination. V is TRBV10-2 and J is TRBJ1-5, with 7 bases that match TRBD1. The CDR3 loop reads CASSRDRDQPQHF. CDR3 coding DNA: TGCGCCAGCAGCCGGGACAGAGATCAGCCCCAGCATTTT.